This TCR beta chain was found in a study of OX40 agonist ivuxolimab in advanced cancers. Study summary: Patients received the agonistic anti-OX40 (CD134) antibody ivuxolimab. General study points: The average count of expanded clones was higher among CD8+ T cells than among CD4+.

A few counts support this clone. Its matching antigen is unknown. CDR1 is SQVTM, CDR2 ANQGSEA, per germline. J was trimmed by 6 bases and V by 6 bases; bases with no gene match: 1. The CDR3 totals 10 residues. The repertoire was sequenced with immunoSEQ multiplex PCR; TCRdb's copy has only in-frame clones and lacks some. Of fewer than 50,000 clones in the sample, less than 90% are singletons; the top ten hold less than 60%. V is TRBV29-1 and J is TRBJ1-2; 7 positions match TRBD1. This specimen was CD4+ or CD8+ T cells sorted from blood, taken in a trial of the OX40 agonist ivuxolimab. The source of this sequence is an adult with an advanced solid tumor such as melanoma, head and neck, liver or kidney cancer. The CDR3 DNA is TGCAGCGTGGGGACAGATGGCTACACCTTC. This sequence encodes CSVGTDGYTF.